Presented here are 20 T cell receptor beta chains from one specimen sequenced in a study of blood T cell repertoires in COVID-19. Using immunoSEQ multiplex PCR, the repertoire was profiled, and TCRdb retains in-frame clones only, with some absent. The sample yields 110,000 or so clones, 70% to 90% seen once. Source material: peripheral blood. The receptors were gathered from a woman in her forties or fifties with acute or convalescent COVID-19.

This clone has more than one count but fewer than ten. The gene calls are TRBV25-1 and TRBJ2-7; D gene ambiguous. The CDR3 is made up of 11 amino acids. Germline V gives CDR1 MGHDK, CDR2 SYGVNS. Trimming removed 11 bases from V and 3 bases from J, with 11 bases in between. Here the CDR3 DNA reads TGTGCCTCTGGAGAGAGCTACGAGCAGTACTTC. This encodes CASGESYEQYF.

This rearrangement joins TRBV3-1 (or the pseudogene TRBV3-2) to TRBJ2-2, with D possibly being TRBD2 (5 bases). The V and J ends lost 0 bases and 6 bases respectively, with 14 bases between them. Germline values: CDR1 LGHDT, CDR2 YNNKEL (reference sequence). This CDR3 contains 16 residues. CDR3 protein: CASSQERVGMAGELFF. The DNA of the CDR3 is TGTGCCAGCAGCCAAGAGAGGGTAGGGATGGCCGGGGAGCTGTTTTTT.

The rearrangement joins TRBV19 to TRBJ1-4; 8 bases fit TRBD1. Trimming at V came to 8 bases and at J to 4 bases, leaving 9 bases not matched to a gene. Germline values: CDR1 LNHDA, CDR2 SQIVND (reference sequence). The CDR3 totals 15 residues. In DNA, the CDR3 is TGTGCCAGTCAGGACAGGGAGGCTTATAATGAAAAACTGTTTTTT. Its translation: CASQDREAYNEKLFF.

J is TRBJ2-2 and V is TRBV9, with D tentatively TRBD1 (6 bases). The germline V and J ends were trimmed by 6 bases and 6 bases, with 18 bases remaining between them. The CDR3 sequence is 15 residues long. Germline V gene data show CDR1 as SGDLS and CDR2 as YYNGEE. The CDR3 bases are TGTGCCAGCAATAGTGGGGGCGTCGTCCCCGGGGAGCTGTTTTTT. The encoded protein is CASNSGGVVPGELFF.

The rearrangement links TRBV5-6 to TRBJ1-2; the match to TRBD1 covers 8 bases. Germline V gene lookup returns CDR1 SGHDT and CDR2 YYEEEE. With 4 bases clipped from V and 0 bases from J, the junction kept 5 bases outside the gene matches. CDR3 length: 15 residues. The CDR3 coding sequence is TGTGCCAGCAGCGAGGGACAGGCGCCTAACTATGGCTACACCTTC. Amino acids: CASSEGQAPNYGYTF.

This clone was detected only once. The V and J genes are TRBV7-6 and TRBJ2-2; tentative D call: TRBD2 (5 bases). The CDR3 is 15 residues long. The germline V gene encodes CDR1 SGHVS and CDR2 FNYEAQ. Trimming took off 6 bases at V and 3 bases at J, with 14 bases between the two ends. Here the CDR3 DNA reads TGTGCCAGCAGTTCGGAGGTCGTGGACACCGGGGAGCTGTTTTTT. The encoded protein is CASSSEVVDTGELFF.

There are a few counts of this clone. V gene TRBV6-5 combines with J gene TRBJ2-2; 7 bases agree with TRBD1. CDR1 is MNHEY and CDR2 is SVGAGI in the germline V gene. Unmatched junction bases numbered 8, after V lost 2 bases and J lost 5 bases. The CDR3 contains 16 residues. Here the CDR3 reads CASSYGGQGDTGELFF. The CDR3 DNA is TGTGCCAGCAGTTACGGGGGCCAGGGGGATACCGGGGAGCTGTTTTTT.

This rearrangement joins TRBV30 to TRBJ1-5; 9 bases line up with TRBD1. Per germline, CDR1 GTSNPN and CDR2 SVGIG (reference sequence). The CDR3 consists of 14 residues. V gave up 1 base and J gave up 9 bases; unmatched junction bases: 7. The CDR3 loop reads CAWSANRGQTPQHF. For the CDR3, the DNA is TGTGCCTGGAGTGCTAACAGGGGGCAGACGCCCCAGCATTTT.

The chain employs TRBV5-1 and TRBJ1-6, with D possibly matching TRBD1 (6 bases). This CDR3 has 17 amino acids. Germline V lookup: CDR1 SGHRS, CDR2 YFSETQ. Trimming pared 1 base from V and 6 bases from J, leaving 17 bases between. CDR3 nucleotide sequence: TGCGCCAGCAGCTTGACGGGCGGGGGCACCCTTAATTCACCCCTCCACTTT. It specifies CASSLTGGGTLNSPLHF.

V gene TRBV5-1 combines with J gene TRBJ1-2; D may be TRBD1 (5 bases). The CDR3 contains 13 residues. Looked up from germline, CDR1 is SGHRS and CDR2 is YFSETQ. V was clipped by 4 bases and J by 6 bases, with 13 bases between them. CDR3 nucleotide sequence: TGCGCCAGCAGCCGCGCCTCGGGGGATGGCTACACCTTC. Its protein is CASSRASGDGYTF.

The CDR3 DNA reads as TGTGCCTGGAGTAACGGGGGGCGGGCTGAAGCTTTCTTT. Its protein product is CAWSNGGRAEAFF. V gene TRBV30 combines with J gene TRBJ1-1; tentative D call: TRBD1 (6 bases). The CDR3 is made up of 13 amino acids. Germline V gives CDR1 GTSNPN, CDR2 SVGIG (reference sequence). V was pared by 2 bases and J by 6 bases, with 13 bases between.

This chain joins TRBV25-1 and TRBJ1-1; TRBD1 matches at 7 bases. Losses at the gene ends were 4 bases for V and 7 bases for J; bases not matched to a gene: 9. CDR1 MGHDK and CDR2 SYGVNS come from the germline V gene. This CDR3 has 14 amino acids. CDR3 sequence: CASSAHGTEFEAFF. The CDR3 nucleotides read TGTGCCAGCAGTGCACACGGGACAGAGTTTGAAGCTTTCTTT.

This chain links TRBV24-1 with TRBJ2-2; the D is unclear. This CDR3 has 14 amino acids. Per the germline V gene, CDR1 is KGHDR and CDR2 is SFDVKD. The V and J ends lost 3 bases and 0 bases respectively, with 4 bases between them. The CDR3 is CATSDPANTGELFF. In DNA form, the CDR3 reads TGTGCCACCAGTGATCCGGCGAACACCGGGGAGCTGTTTTTT.

The genes are TRBV12-5 and TRBJ1-1, with 7 bases that match TRBD1. Per the germline V gene, CDR1 is LGHNT and CDR2 is FRNRAP. The CDR3 extends over 16 amino acids. V shed 1 base and J 0 bases; nucleotides not matched to a gene: 5. CDR3 protein: CASGLDRGTLNTEAFF. The CDR3 DNA follows: TGTGCTAGTGGTTTGGACAGGGGAACTTTGAACACTGAAGCTTTCTTT.

The chain is built from TRBV19 and TRBJ1-5; no definite D call. This CDR3 has 14 amino acids. V lost 1 base and J lost 6, with 10 bases in between. The germline V gene encodes CDR1 LNHDA and CDR2 SQIVND (reference sequence). The CDR3 DNA reads as TGTGCCAGTAGTATAGGCACCGCGGGTCAGCCCCAGCATTTT. This codes for CASSIGTAGQPQHF.

In its sample, this clone was seen a few times. The chain uses TRBV2 and TRBJ2-7, with D tentatively TRBD2 (6 bases). Deletions cut 6 bases from V and 5 bases from J, with 8 bases between. Germline lookup yields CDR1 SNHLY and CDR2 FYNNEI. CDR3 length: 11 residues. CDR3: CASREGHEQYF. The CDR3 nucleotides are TGTGCCAGCAGGGAGGGACACGAGCAGTACTTC.

The V and J genes are TRBV18 and TRBJ2-7; 7 nucleotides match TRBD2. The CDR3 extends over 13 amino acids. With V trimmed by 8 bases and J by 4 bases, 8 bases remained unmatched. CDR1 and CDR2 from the germline V gene are KGHSH and LQKENI. The CDR3 DNA reads TGTGCCAGCCTACAACCGGGAGGATACGAGCAGTACTTC. This gives the protein CASLQPGGYEQYF.

The chain uses TRBV28 and TRBJ2-2, with TRBD2 as a possible D gene (6 bases). The germline CDR1 and CDR2 sequences are MDHEN and SYDVKM. Trimming cost V 7 bases and J 4 bases, with 13 bases left between them. The CDR3 extends over 14 amino acids. CDR3 sequence (DNA): TGTGCCAGCACCGCGGGGAGTTTCACCGGGGAGCTGTTTTTT. It specifies CASTAGSFTGELFF.

To note about this clone: The sample contains more than one DNA sequence encoding this CDR3. V usage is TRBV18 and J usage is TRBJ2-5; tentative D call: TRBD2 (7 bases). Trimming cost V 0 bases and J 4 bases, with 9 bases left between them. Germline assignment: CDR1 KGHSH and CDR2 LQKENI. CDR3 size: 14 residues. The CDR3 bases are TGTGCCAGCTCACCACCGGGAGGGGGAGAGACCCAGTACTTC. Encoded protein: CASSPPGGGETQYF. Drawing the rest from reference TRBV18 and TRBJ2-5, the complete variable domain is NAGVMQNPRHLVRRRGQEARLRCSPMKGHSHVYWYRQLPEEGLKFMVYLQKENIIDESGMPKERFSAEFPKEGPSILRIQQVVRGDSAAYFCASSPPGGGETQYFGPGTRLLVL.

The count of this clone is one. V is TRBV28 and J is TRBJ1-2; 12 bases line up with TRBD1. The CDR3 is 17 amino acids. J gave up 1 base and V 2 bases, and 5 bases lay outside the gene matches. In germline, CDR1 is MDHEN, CDR2 SYDVKM. The CDR3 bases are TGTGCCAGCAGTTTAGGGACAGGGGGCATAGGTAACTATGGCTACACCTTC. This codes for CASSLGTGGIGNYGYTF.